This T cell receptor beta chain emerged from a study of T cells after yellow fever vaccination. The overall study: Preparation used SMART-Seq v4 Ultra Low Input for the low-cell-number fractions.

General observations from the study: In post-booster samples, most primary-vaccination clones reappeared (roughly 96% CD4, roughly 90% CD8).

Researchers made TCR cDNA using 5'RACE template switching, and this step added a universal primer site and UMIs. TCRdb processed the 5' RACE reads anew with MiXCR; each CDR3 protein has one entry. The data hold some 350,000 distinct CDR3 sequences, with about 4% observed a single time. Germline V gene lookup returns CDR1 SGHNT and CDR2 YYREEE (reference sequence). There are 15 residues in the CDR3. V lost 4 bases and J 5 bases, leaving 18 bases between the germline ends. Comment on this clonotype: The antigen is undetermined.

The TCR was taken from a man aged 18 to 30 who received the YFV17D yellow fever vaccine. The sequenced sample was PBMCs, obtained 5 days after the yellow fever booster vaccination. The chain has TRBV5-4 and TRBJ1-2; D uncertain. The CDR3 region is CASSRTLELGYGYTF. The CDR3 DNA reads as TGTGCCAGCAGCCGTACGTTAGAGCTAGGGTATGGCTACACCTTC.